The 27 T cell receptor beta chains in this list originate from one sample, sequenced in a study of esophageal squamous cell carcinoma under preoperative chemotherapy. This sample's time point: before preoperative PTX-NDP chemotherapy. Using its own MiXCR run on the PCR reads, TCRdb lists one record per CDR3 protein. The sample has roughly 30,000 distinct CDR3 sequences; under 55% are singletons. Specimen collection occurred from a patient given preoperative chemotherapy. These receptors all stem from a human donor with esophageal squamous cell carcinoma. The donor label of this sample is uncertain.

Comment on this clonotype: As the CDR3 is not closed by the conserved phenylalanine or tryptophan, this likely results from a read error. Because the CDR3's place on the DNA is in doubt, the DNA is left out and the CDR3 is given as listed by TCRdb. The genes are TRBV7-7 and TRBJ2-5; the DNA was not used to check the table's D call, TRBD1. Germline V CDR1 and CDR2: SSHAT, FNYEAQ (reference sequence). The CDR3 extends over 13 residues, inclusive of both ends. The CDR3 here is CASLPGAHETWYS.

The table lists this clonotype with many counts. J is TRBJ2-1 and V is TRBV12-3 or TRBV12-4; no definite D call. V lost 5 bases, J lost 9 bases, and 11 bases lay in between. This CDR3 region has 12 residues. The CDR3 protein is CASSPRGSEQFF. The CDR3 region has the DNA TGTGCCAGCAGTCCGCGAGGCTCTGAGCAGTTCTTC.

This clonotype was observed at least ten times. As DNA, the CDR3 is TGCGCCAGCATGTCGGGACGGGGGAACACTGAAGCTTTCTTT. It is translated as CASMSGRGNTEAFF. V usage is TRBV10-2 and J usage is TRBJ1-1; D possibly corresponds to TRBD1 (5 bases). Trimming removed 7 bases from V and 1 base from J, with 13 bases in between. This CDR3 comprises 14 residues. The germline V gene has CDR1 WSHSY and CDR2 SAAADI.

A note on this clonotype: An end of the junction does not agree with germline; a read error may underlie this. J is TRBJ2-4 and V is TRBV7-6; unclear D gene. The CDR3 has 19 amino acids. The germline V gene encodes CDR1 SGHVS and CDR2 FNYEAQ. The CDR3 sequence: CASSLDARLPGGAQDIQYF. The DNA for the CDR3 is TGTGCCAGCAGTTTGGATGCGCGGCTCCCCGGCGGTGCCCAAGACATCCAGTACTTC.

The chain recombines TRBV20-1 with TRBJ1-2, with D possibly being TRBD1 (5 bases). The germline V gene encodes CDR1 DFQATT and CDR2 SNEGSKA (reference sequence). V lost 6 bases to trimming and J lost 5 bases, with 22 bases between them. CDR3 size: 15 residues. The CDR3 loop reads CSATLVGGEGYGYTF. The CDR3 DNA reads as TGCAGTGCCACCCTGGTTGGGGGGGAGGGGTATGGCTACACCTTC.

In regard to this clonotype: Since no conserved phenylalanine or tryptophan closes the CDR3, a read error is the likely cause. The limits of the CDR3 on the DNA are not certain, so only TCRdb's listed CDR3 is given. The rearrangement links TRBV7-6 to TRBJ2-5. The germline V gene has CDR1 SGHVS and CDR2 FNYEAQ. A total of 14 residues make up the CDR3, ends included. CDR3 sequence reads: CASSLDGQQETQYL.

The chain uses TRBV10-1 and TRBJ2-3, with TRBD2 matching over 12 bases. Germline lookup yields CDR1 WNHNN and CDR2 SYGVQD (reference sequence). CDR3 length equals 16 residues. Trimming removed 4 bases from V and 2 bases from J; junction bases left unmatched: 4. CDR3 amino acids: CASSVTSGRTTDTQYF. The CDR3 DNA sequence: TGCGCCAGCAGTGTTACTAGCGGGAGGACCACAGATACGCAGTATTTT.

This clonotype has just a few counts. CDR3 sequence: CASSKGGNSGNTIYF. The CDR3 nucleotides are TGTGCCAGCAGTAAGGGGGGGAACTCTGGAAACACCATATATTTT. The chain is built from TRBV6-1 and TRBJ1-3; TRBD1 might be the D (6 bases). The V gene's germline CDR1 is MNHNS and CDR2 SASEGT. V was shortened by 5 bases and J by 0 bases, with 11 bases between the two germline ends. This CDR3 spans 15 amino acids.

By sample fraction, this clonotype is medium-sized. This chain links TRBV12-3 or TRBV12-4 with TRBJ2-2, with D uncertain. The CDR3 has 15 amino acids. Between the trimmed V and J ends, which lost 3 bases and 6 bases, there was a span of 14 bases. CDR3 coding DNA: TGTGCCAGCAGTTTTGCCGGAGATGGCGCCGGGGAGCTGTTTTTT. As protein: CASSFAGDGAGELFF.

The V gene is TRBV12-3 or TRBV12-4, the J gene TRBJ2-5, with a weak D call TRBD1 (7 bases). TRBJ2-7 matches the DNA end more closely, so the J call is doubtful. This CDR3 region has 13 residues. The CDR3 sequence is CASSFQQGGEQYF. The CDR3 coding sequence is TGTGCCAGCAGTTTCCAGCAGGGGGGCGAGCAGTACTTC.

The CDR3 sequence is CASSFGSGSGTDTQYF. The CDR3 DNA sequence: TGTGCCAGCAGTTTTGGAAGCGGGAGTGGGACAGATACGCAGTATTTT. This sequence joins TRBV12-3 or TRBV12-4 and TRBJ2-3; 8 bases map to TRBD2. The J segment lost 3 bases and the V segment lost 3 bases, leaving 8 bases of the junction unmatched. The CDR3 has 16 amino acids.

In DNA form, the CDR3 reads TGTGCCAGCAGCCAAGACCGCAACGTCCTGACTTTC. Translating it yields CASSQDRNVLTF. V and J are TRBV14 and TRBJ2-6; D unresolved. The CDR3 is 12 amino acids. The germline V and J ends were trimmed by 0 bases and 9 bases, with 3 bases remaining between them. Per the germline V gene, CDR1 is SGHDN and CDR2 is FVKESK.

The chain joins TRBV27 to TRBJ2-3, with 10 bases aligning to TRBD1. J lost 0 bases, V lost 3 bases, and 3 bases had no gene match. CDR1 is MNHEY, CDR2 SMNVEV, per germline (reference sequence). The CDR3 covers 16 residues. CDR3 nucleotide sequence: TGTGCCAGCAGTTTGACAGGGGGCATTAGCACAGATACGCAGTATTTT. Its translation: CASSLTGGISTDTQYF.

V is TRBV6-5 and J is TRBJ2-1; tentative D call: TRBD1 (6 bases). In germline, CDR1 is MNHEY, CDR2 SVGAGI. The CDR3 length is 14 residues. The V end was cut by 0 bases, the J end by 13 bases, with 16 bases between. Here the CDR3 DNA reads TGTGCCAGCAGTTACTCGTTGGATAGGGACATTCAGTTCTTC. Protein product: CASSYSLDRDIQFF.

This clonotype has only a few counts. The chain couples TRBV7-2 to TRBJ2-1, with D perhaps TRBD1 (6 bases). V lost 4 bases and J 9 bases, leaving 7 bases between the germline ends. The CDR3 contains 11 residues. The germline CDR1 and CDR2 sequences are SGHTA and FQGNSA. This CDR3 is CASSSRGEQFF. DNA of the CDR3: TGTGCCAGCAGCTCCAGGGGTGAGCAGTTCTTC.

Written as DNA, the CDR3 is TGTGCCAGCAGCACCCGACTAGCGGGCTTCACAGATACGCAGTATTTT. Translating it yields CASSTRLAGFTDTQYF. The chain has TRBV11-3 and TRBJ2-3, with 10 bases fitting TRBD2. V shed 5 bases and J 2 bases; nucleotides not matched to a gene: 7. Germline lookup yields CDR1 SGHNT and CDR2 YENEEA. This CDR3 is 16 amino acids long.

The chain recombines TRBV7-2 with TRBJ2-4; tentative D call: TRBD2 (6 bases). The CDR3 spans 15 residues. The V and J ends lost 11 bases and 13 bases respectively, with 30 bases between them. Germline assignment: CDR1 SGHTA and CDR2 FQGNSA. CDR3 DNA sequence: TGTGCCGCGGGGCGCACGACGCGAGACCAAGAGATCCAGTACTTC. Translated: CAAGRTTRDQEIQYF.

The chain employs TRBV5-1 and TRBJ2-1, with a weak D call TRBD2 (5 bases). This CDR3 has 14 residues. Germline V gene lookup returns CDR1 SGHRS and CDR2 YFSETQ. The V end lost 3 bases, the J end lost 7 bases, and 14 bases lay between the germline ends. The CDR3 DNA follows: TGCGCCAGCAGCTCACGGGGTGCCGGAAATGAGCAGTTCTTC. The encoded protein is CASSSRGAGNEQFF.

This clonotype was found a few times. The chain joins TRBV19 to TRBJ1-5, with 9 bases aligning to TRBD1. Germline V CDR1 and CDR2: LNHDA, SQIVND (reference sequence). V trimming: 5 bases; J trimming: 2 bases; junction bases outside the gene matches: 7. The CDR3 is 16 residues long. The CDR3 loop is CASSGTGGRGNQPQHF. CDR3 nucleotides: TGTGCCAGTAGTGGCACAGGGGGCCGGGGCAATCAGCCCCAGCATTTT.

The table lists this clonotype with a few counts. The rearrangement uses TRBV7-2 and TRBJ2-4; a weak D match, TRBD1 (5 bases). The CDR3 is 16 residues long. CDR1 is SGHTA and CDR2 is FQGNSA in the germline V gene. V was shortened by 0 bases and J by 13 bases, with 22 bases between the two germline ends. The CDR3 protein is CASSLAGRGDQDTQYF. CDR3 nucleotide sequence: TGTGCCAGCAGCTTAGCGGGGCGCGGTGACCAAGACACCCAGTACTTC.

For this clonotype: A read error may produce the germline difference seen at one junction end. The chain uses TRBV7-6 and TRBJ2-3; 8 bases line up with TRBD2. CDR1 is SGHVS, CDR2 FNYEAQ, per germline. This CDR3 comprises 16 residues. CDR3 in DNA: TGTGCCAGCCGCTTAACGGGGGGGGGAACCACAGACACGCAGTATTTT. This gives the protein CASRLTGGGTTDTQYF. The full variable domain, its missing parts supplied by reference TRBV7-6 and TRBJ2-3, is GAGVSQSPRYKVTKRGQDVALRCDPISGHVSLYWYRQALGQGPEFLTYFNYEAQQDKSGLPNDRFSAERPEGSISTLTIQRTEQRDSAMYRCASRLTGGGTTDTQYFGPGTRLTVL.

The J gene is TRBJ2-3, the V gene TRBV7-3; D is ambiguous. The CDR3 length is 12 residues. Germline CDR1 and CDR2: SGHTA and FQGTGA. V lost 11 bases and J 12 bases, leaving 21 bases between the germline ends. The CDR3 DNA follows: TGTGCCGGCGGCCTAGGCCAAGAGACCCAGTATTTT. Its translation: CAGGLGQETQYF. Drawing the rest from reference TRBV7-3 and TRBJ2-3, the complete variable domain is GAGVSQTPSNKVTEKGKYVELRCDPISGHTALYWYRQSLGQGPEFLIYFQGTGAADDSGLPNDRFFAVRPEGSVSTLKIQRTERGDSAVYLCAGGLGQETQYFGPGTRLTVL.

Points on this clonotype: A read error may account for a junction end that differs from germline. The J gene is TRBJ2-4, the V gene TRBV7-2; 9 positions agree with TRBD2. This CDR3 region has 14 residues. Germline values: CDR1 SGHTA, CDR2 FQGNSA. CDR3 sequence reads: CAGSGGLAQNIQYF. The CDR3 DNA sequence: TGTGCCGGCAGCGGGGGACTAGCCCAAAACATTCAGTACTTC.

The chain couples TRBV7-2 to TRBJ2-5; perhaps TRBD1 as D (5 bases). The CDR3 spans 16 residues. The germline V gene encodes CDR1 SGHTA and CDR2 FQGNSA. V lost 0 bases to trimming and J lost 8 bases, with 19 bases between them. The CDR3 region is CASSLAGRRAQNTQYF. Here the CDR3 DNA reads TGTGCCAGCAGCTTAGCGGGGCGCCGGGCCCAAAACACCCAGTACTTC.

Turning to this clonotype: An end of the junction does not agree with germline; a read error may underlie this. The chain recombines TRBV7-6 with TRBJ2-4; 8 bases align to TRBD2. Looked up from germline, CDR1 is SGHVS and CDR2 is FNYEAQ. The CDR3 has 19 amino acids. The CDR3 nucleotides are TGTGCCAGCAGCTTGGATGCGGCCATCGGGGGGGGAGCCAAAGACATTCAGTACTTC. This codes for CASSLDAAIGGGAKDIQYF.

Worth noting for this clonotype: The germline gene is not matched at one end of the junction; a read error may be the cause. The chain combines TRBV7-2 with TRBJ2-3, with D tentatively TRBD1 (6 bases). The CDR3 contains 17 residues. Germline lookup yields CDR1 SGHTA and CDR2 FQGNSA. The CDR3 DNA follows: TGTGCCAGCAGCTCCAGAGGGGGAGTGGGAGCCAAAGATACGCAGTACTTT. Protein product: CASSSRGGVGAKDTQYF.

The chain couples TRBV27 to TRBJ2-3; a weak D match, TRBD1 (5 bases). The CDR3 extends over 17 amino acids. Trimming stripped 7 bases from V and 0 bases from J, with 20 bases between. The germline V gene has CDR1 MNHEY and CDR2 SMNVEV (reference sequence). The DNA for the CDR3 is TGTGCCAGCATTCGAAAGGGGATGCTAACTAGCACAGATACGCAGTATTTT. Translated: CASIRKGMLTSTDTQYF.